This T cell receptor beta chain came from a study of T cell responses to AZD1222 COVID-19 vaccine. Repertoires were generated with immunoSEQ multiplex PCR, while TCRdb's copy carries only in-frame clones and drops some. The table lists about 140,000 clones, 89% of them singletons. Overall study results and limits: Repertoires were sampled only after the peak T cell response. Most donors were white British, females outnumbered males, and clonal diversity was possibly underestimated.

V dropped 0 bases and J dropped 5 bases, with 12 bases sitting between them. The CDR3 has 15 residues. Germline V gives CDR1 SGHTS, CDR2 YDEGEE. A note on this clone: Its antigen remains unknown.

The clonotype comes from an adult in good health. This specimen consisted of peripheral blood, obtained on day 0 of AZD1222 vaccination. The rearrangement joins TRBV5-8 to TRBJ2-1; D could derive from TRBD1 or TRBD2 (5 bases each). The CDR3 sequence: CASSLGSGPNNEQFF. The CDR3 DNA follows: TGTGCCAGCAGCTTGGGTTCGGGACCCAACAATGAGCAGTTCTTC.